These 16 T cell receptor beta chains originate from one sample sequenced in a study of brain T cells in children with intractable seizures. TCRdb's table, derived via immunoSEQ multiplex PCR, lists solely in-frame clones and lacks some. This sample has roughly 69,000 clones, with about 96% found just once. The material was peripheral blood, obtained at surgery. These receptors were taken from a boy under three years old with focal cortical dysplasia and intractable seizures.

V usage is TRBV7-9 and J usage is TRBJ2-1; either TRBD1 or TRBD2 may supply D (5 bases each). This CDR3 spans 12 amino acids. With 7 bases removed from V and 9 bases from J, the gap between germline ends came to 13 bases. Germline values: CDR1 SEHNR, CDR2 FQNEAQ (reference sequence). In DNA form, the CDR3 reads TGTGCCAGCAAAACCGCCGGGGCTGAGCAGTTCTTC. Encoded protein: CASKTAGAEQFF.

The chain has TRBV6-5 and TRBJ2-7; the match to TRBD1 covers 8 bases. CDR3 length equals 13 residues. The germline gives CDR1 MNHEY, CDR2 SVGAGI. V lost 2 bases, J lost 6 bases, and 3 bases stayed unmatched. In DNA form, the CDR3 reads TGTGCCAGCAGTTACCTCGACAGGGGCGAGCAGTACTTC. Protein sequence: CASSYLDRGEQYF.

This chain connects TRBV5-1 to TRBJ1-6; the match to TRBD1 covers 11 bases. Germline V gene lookup returns CDR1 SGHRS and CDR2 YFSETQ. V lost 2 bases to trimming and J lost 4 bases; unmatched junction nucleotides: 5. The CDR3 is made up of 17 amino acids. CDR3 protein: CASSFAGTGGYNSPLHF. The DNA of the CDR3 is TGCGCCAGCAGCTTTGCCGGGACAGGGGGGTATAATTCACCCCTCCACTTT.

The chain is built from TRBV27 and TRBJ2-3, with unresolved D. This CDR3 region has 18 residues. Germline V gene sequence: CDR1 MNHEY, CDR2 SMNVEV (reference sequence). The V end lost 5 bases, the J end lost 5 bases, and 26 bases lay between the germline ends. The CDR3 bases are TGTGCCAGCAGTCCTCCTGTTTTTCATCCCCTTTTTGGAGATACGCAGTATTTT. Protein sequence: CASSPPVFHPLFGDTQYF.

The chain employs TRBV4-1 and TRBJ2-7; TRBD2 agrees at 10 bases. The CDR3 is made up of 18 amino acids. V dropped 1 base and J dropped 4; count of bases not matched to a gene: 13. Per germline, CDR1 MGHRA and CDR2 YSYEKL. The CDR3 spells CASSQAPFSLAGTYEQYF. The CDR3 DNA is TGCGCCAGCAGCCAAGCCCCGTTTTCACTAGCGGGGACGTACGAGCAGTACTTC.

V gene TRBV19 combines with J gene TRBJ2-7, with 8 bases lining up with TRBD2. The germline gives CDR1 LNHDA, CDR2 SQIVND (reference sequence). Unmatched junction bases numbered 6, after V lost 5 bases and J lost 3 bases. CDR3 length: 14 amino acids. The CDR3 DNA sequence: TGTGCCAGTAGTGCAAGCGGGAGAGGCTACGAGCAGTACTTC. Amino acid sequence: CASSASGRGYEQYF.

The CDR3 sequence is CASSLGWSGNTIYF. The CDR3 DNA sequence: TGTGCCAGCAGCTTAGGGTGGTCGGGAAACACCATATATTTT. This chain joins TRBV7-8 and TRBJ1-3; D gene uncertain. The V end was cut by 1 base, the J end by 4 bases, with 8 bases between. Looked up from germline, CDR1 is SGHVS and CDR2 is FQNEAQ. The CDR3 has 14 residues.

This chain uses TRBV6-5 with TRBJ2-5; 13 bases line up with TRBD2. Germline V gene data show CDR1 as MNHEY and CDR2 as SVGAGI. V shed 6 bases and J 2 bases; nucleotides not matched to a gene: 0. The CDR3 contains 14 residues. CDR3: CASRLAGGQETQYF. CDR3 coding DNA: TGTGCCAGCAGACTAGCGGGGGGGCAAGAGACCCAGTACTTC.

The V call is TRBV11-2, the J call TRBJ1-4, with D uncertain. Trimming took 1 base from V and 8 from J, leaving 14 bases between them. This CDR3 contains 15 residues. CDR1 and CDR2 (germline): SGHAT, FQNNGV. The CDR3 coding sequence is TGTGCCAGCAGCTTAGTGTGGCATATGGAGGAAAAACTGTTTTTT. Translated: CASSLVWHMEEKLFF.

This chain uses TRBV21-1 with TRBJ1-6; the table calls TRBD1, which could not be checked here. TRBV21-1 is annotated as a pseudogene. CDR3 size: 16 residues. The CDR3 region has the DNA TGTGCCAGCAGCAAAGCGAGGGGGCAGGGGGATTCACCCCTCCACTTT. Translation gives CASSKARGQGDSPLHF.

The J gene is TRBJ2-2, the V gene TRBV19, with TRBD1 matching 7 bases. The CDR3 length is 14 residues. Per germline, CDR1 LNHDA and CDR2 SQIVND (reference sequence). V lost 3 bases and J lost 5; bases outside the gene matches: 3. DNA of the CDR3: TGTGCCAGTAGTATCCGACAGGGAACCGGGGAGCTGTTTTTT. Residues: CASSIRQGTGELFF.

J is TRBJ1-2 and V is TRBV19, with TRBD1 as a possible D gene (6 bases). Germline CDR1 is LNHDA and CDR2 is SQIVND (reference sequence). The CDR3 contains 13 residues. V was clipped by 6 bases and J by 4 bases, with 12 bases between them. The CDR3 region is CASSPTGTYGYTF. As DNA, the CDR3 is TGTGCCAGTAGCCCGACAGGAACCTATGGCTACACCTTC.

CDR3 sequence (DNA): TGTGCCAGCAGCCAAGGTGGAGGGGGCCTTGAGACCCAGTACTTC. Its translation is CASSQGGGGLETQYF. V is TRBV3-1 (or the pseudogene TRBV3-2) and J is TRBJ2-5; D may be TRBD1 (7 bases). Germline values: CDR1 LGHDT, CDR2 YNNKEL (reference sequence). The CDR3 is 15 amino acids. Trimming shortened V by 1 base and J by 5 bases, and 14 bases separated the two germline ends.

The rearrangement joins TRBV10-2 to TRBJ2-5; TRBD1 agrees at 8 bases. This CDR3 is built from 13 residues. Unmatched junction bases numbered 6, after V lost 8 bases and J lost 4 bases. Per the germline V gene, CDR1 is WSHSY and CDR2 is SAAADI. The DNA for the CDR3 is TGCGCCAGCGCCCAGGGGGCGGTAGAGACCCAGTACTTC. Translated: CASAQGAVETQYF.

The chain combines TRBV7-2 with TRBJ2-2, with 8 bases fitting TRBD2. The CDR3 sequence is 15 residues long. V lost 2 bases to trimming and J lost 5 bases; unmatched junction nucleotides: 4. Germline V gene sequence: CDR1 SGHTA, CDR2 FQGNSA. This chain's CDR3 is CASSLKRESTGELFF. CDR3 coding DNA: TGTGCCAGCAGCTTAAAGCGGGAGTCGACCGGGGAGCTGTTTTTT.

V usage is TRBV7-8 and J usage is TRBJ2-2, with D tentatively TRBD2 (5 bases). Germline CDR1 is SGHVS and CDR2 is FQNEAQ. The CDR3 runs 16 residues. Trimming took off 5 bases at V and 4 bases at J, with 17 bases between the two ends. The CDR3 DNA reads TGTGCCAGCAGCCGCACTATCGGGGTCACCACCGGGGAGCTGTTTTTT. Its protein product is CASSRTIGVTTGELFF.